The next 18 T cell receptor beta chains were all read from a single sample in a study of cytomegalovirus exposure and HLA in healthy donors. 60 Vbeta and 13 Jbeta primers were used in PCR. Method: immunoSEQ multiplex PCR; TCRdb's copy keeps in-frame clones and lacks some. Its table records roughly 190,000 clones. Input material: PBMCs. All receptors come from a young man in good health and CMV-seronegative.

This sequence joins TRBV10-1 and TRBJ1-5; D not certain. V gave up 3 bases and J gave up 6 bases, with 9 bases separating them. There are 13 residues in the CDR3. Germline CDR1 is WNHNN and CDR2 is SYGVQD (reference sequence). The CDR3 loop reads CASSDRSLQPQHF. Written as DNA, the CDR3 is TGCGCCAGCAGTGACCGGTCCCTTCAGCCCCAGCATTTT.

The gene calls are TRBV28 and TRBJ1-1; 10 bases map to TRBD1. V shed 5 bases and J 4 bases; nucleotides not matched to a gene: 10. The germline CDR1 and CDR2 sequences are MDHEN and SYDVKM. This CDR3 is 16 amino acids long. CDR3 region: CASSPGQGEASTEAFF. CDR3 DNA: TGTGCCAGCAGTCCCGGACAGGGGGAAGCAAGCACTGAAGCTTTCTTT.

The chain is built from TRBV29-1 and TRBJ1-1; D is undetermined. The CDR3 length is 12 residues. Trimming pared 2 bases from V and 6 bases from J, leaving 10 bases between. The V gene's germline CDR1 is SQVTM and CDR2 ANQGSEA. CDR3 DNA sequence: TGCAGCGTTGAAACGCTAAAACCTGAAGCTTTCTTT. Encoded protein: CSVETLKPEAFF.

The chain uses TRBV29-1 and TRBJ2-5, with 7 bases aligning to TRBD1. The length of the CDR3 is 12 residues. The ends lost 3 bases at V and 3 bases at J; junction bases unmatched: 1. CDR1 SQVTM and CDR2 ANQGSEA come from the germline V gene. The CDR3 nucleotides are TGCAGCGTTGAGGGGACAGAAGAGACCCAGTACTTC. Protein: CSVEGTEETQYF.

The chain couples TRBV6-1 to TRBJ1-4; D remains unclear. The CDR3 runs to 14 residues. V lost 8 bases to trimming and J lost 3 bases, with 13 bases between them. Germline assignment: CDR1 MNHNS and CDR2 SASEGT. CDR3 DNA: TGTGCCAGCGTACTTGCGGAAGCTAATGAAAAACTGTTTTTT. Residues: CASVLAEANEKLFF.

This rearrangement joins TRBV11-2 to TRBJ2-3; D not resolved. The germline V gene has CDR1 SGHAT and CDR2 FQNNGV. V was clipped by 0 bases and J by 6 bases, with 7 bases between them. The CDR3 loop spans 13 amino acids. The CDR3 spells CASSLDLGDTQYF. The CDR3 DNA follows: TGTGCCAGCAGCTTAGATCTCGGGGATACGCAGTATTTT. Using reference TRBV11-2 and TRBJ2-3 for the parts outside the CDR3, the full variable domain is EAGVAQSPRYKIIEKRQSVAFWCNPISGHATLYWYQQILGQGPKLLIQFQNNGVVDDSQLPKDRFSAERLKGVDSTLKIQPAKLEDSAVYLCASSLDLGDTQYFGPGTRLTVL.

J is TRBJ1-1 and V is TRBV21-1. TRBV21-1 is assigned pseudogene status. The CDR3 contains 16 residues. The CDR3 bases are TGTGCCAGCAGCAAAGGAGGGGGGGGGCGTTGGACTGAAGCTTTCTTT. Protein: CASSKGGGGRWTEAFF.

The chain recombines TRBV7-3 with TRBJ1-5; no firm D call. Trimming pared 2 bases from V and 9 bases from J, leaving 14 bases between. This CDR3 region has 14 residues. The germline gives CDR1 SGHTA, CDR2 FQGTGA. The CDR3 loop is CASSLDHSPVPQHF. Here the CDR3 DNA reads TGTGCCAGCAGCTTAGATCACAGCCCGGTGCCCCAGCATTTT.

Here the CDR3 DNA reads TGCGCCAGCCGGGGGGCAGAGACCCAGTACTTC. Residues: CASRGAETQYF. The V and J genes are TRBV4-1 and TRBJ2-5; the D gene is possibly TRBD2 (7 bases). The CDR3 covers 11 residues. In germline, CDR1 is MGHRA, CDR2 YSYEKL. Trimming took off 8 bases at V and 4 bases at J, with 8 bases between the two ends.

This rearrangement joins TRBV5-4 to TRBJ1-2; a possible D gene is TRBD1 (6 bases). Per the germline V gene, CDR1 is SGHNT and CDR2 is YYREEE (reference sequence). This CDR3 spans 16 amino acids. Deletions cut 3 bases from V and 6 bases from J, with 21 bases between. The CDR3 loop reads CASSSNQGFVLDGYTF. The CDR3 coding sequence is TGTGCCAGCAGCTCAAACCAGGGGTTTGTTTTGGATGGCTACACCTTC.

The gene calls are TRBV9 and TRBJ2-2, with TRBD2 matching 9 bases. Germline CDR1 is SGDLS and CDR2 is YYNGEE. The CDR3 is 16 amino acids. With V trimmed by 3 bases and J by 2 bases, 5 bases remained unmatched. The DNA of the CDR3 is TGTGCCAGCAGCGCCCCTAGCGGGATAAACACCGGGGAGCTGTTTTTT. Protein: CASSAPSGINTGELFF.

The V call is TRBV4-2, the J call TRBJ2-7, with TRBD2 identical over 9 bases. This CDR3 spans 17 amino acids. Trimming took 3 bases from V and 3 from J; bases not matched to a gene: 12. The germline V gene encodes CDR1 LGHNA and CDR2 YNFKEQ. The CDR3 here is CASSQESPGTSRYEQYF. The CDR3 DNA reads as TGTGCCAGCAGCCAGGAATCCCCCGGGACTAGCCGCTACGAGCAGTACTTC.

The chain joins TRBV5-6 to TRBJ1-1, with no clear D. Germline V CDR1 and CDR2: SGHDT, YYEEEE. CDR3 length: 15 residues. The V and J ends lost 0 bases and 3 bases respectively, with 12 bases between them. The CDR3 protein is CASSLGNTGYTEAFF. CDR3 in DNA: TGTGCCAGCAGCTTGGGTAATACGGGGTACACTGAAGCTTTCTTT.

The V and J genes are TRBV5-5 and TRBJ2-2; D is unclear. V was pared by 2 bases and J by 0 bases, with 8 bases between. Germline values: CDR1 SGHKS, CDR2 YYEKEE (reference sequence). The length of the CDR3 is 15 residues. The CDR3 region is CASSFWAANTGELFF. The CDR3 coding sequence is TGTGCCAGCAGCTTCTGGGCAGCGAACACCGGGGAGCTGTTTTTT.

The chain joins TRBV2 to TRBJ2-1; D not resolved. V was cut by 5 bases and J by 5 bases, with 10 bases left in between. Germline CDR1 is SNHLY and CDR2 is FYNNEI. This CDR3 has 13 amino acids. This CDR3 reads CASSKPPHNEQFF. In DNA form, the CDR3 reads TGTGCCAGCAGTAAGCCCCCCCACAATGAGCAGTTCTTC. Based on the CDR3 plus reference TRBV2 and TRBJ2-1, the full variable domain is EPEVTQTPSHQVTQMGQEVILRCVPISNHLYFYWYRQILGQKVEFLVSFYNNEISEKSEIFDDQFSVERPDGSNFTLKIRSTKLEDSAMYFCASSKPPHNEQFFGPGTRLTVL.

CDR3 protein: CASSLTSDQETQYF. The CDR3 DNA reads as TGTGCCAGCAGCCTCACTAGCGACCAAGAGACCCAGTACTTC. V usage is TRBV9 and J usage is TRBJ2-5; 7 nucleotides agree with TRBD2. The junction had 3 bases not matched to a gene; V was cut back by 4 bases and J by 0 bases. In germline, CDR1 is SGDLS, CDR2 YYNGEE. CDR3 length: 14 residues.

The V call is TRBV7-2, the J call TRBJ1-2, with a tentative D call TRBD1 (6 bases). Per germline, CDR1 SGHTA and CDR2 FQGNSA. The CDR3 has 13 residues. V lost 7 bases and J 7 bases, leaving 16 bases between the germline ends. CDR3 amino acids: CASTPGRTAGYTF. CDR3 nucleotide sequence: TGTGCCAGCACCCCGGGGCGGACAGCTGGCTACACCTTC. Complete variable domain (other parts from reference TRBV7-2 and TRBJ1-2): GAGVSQSPSNKVTEKGKDVELRCDPISGHTALYWYRQSLGQGLEFLIYFQGNSAPDKSGLPSDRFSAERTGGSVSTLTIQRTQQEDSAVYLCASTPGRTAGYTFGSGTRLTVV.

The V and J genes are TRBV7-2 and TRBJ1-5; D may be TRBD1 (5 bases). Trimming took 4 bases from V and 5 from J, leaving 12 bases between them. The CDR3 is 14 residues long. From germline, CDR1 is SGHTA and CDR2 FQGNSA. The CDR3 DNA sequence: TGTGCCAGCAGCTCCCCCGGGGGATATCAGCCCCAGCATTTT. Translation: CASSSPGGYQPQHF.